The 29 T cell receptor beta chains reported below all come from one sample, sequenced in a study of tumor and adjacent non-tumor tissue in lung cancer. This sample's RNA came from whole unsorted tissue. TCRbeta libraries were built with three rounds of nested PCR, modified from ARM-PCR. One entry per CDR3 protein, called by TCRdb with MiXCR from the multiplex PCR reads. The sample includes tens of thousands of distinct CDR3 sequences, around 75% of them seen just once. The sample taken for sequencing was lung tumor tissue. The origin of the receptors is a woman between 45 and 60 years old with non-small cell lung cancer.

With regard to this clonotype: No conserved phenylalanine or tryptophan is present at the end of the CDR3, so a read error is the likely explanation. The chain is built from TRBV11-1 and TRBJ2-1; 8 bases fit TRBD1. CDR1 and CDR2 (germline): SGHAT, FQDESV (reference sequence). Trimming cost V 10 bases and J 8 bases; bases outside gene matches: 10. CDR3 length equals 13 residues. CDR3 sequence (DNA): TGTGCCAACACCCGACAGGGGATGGATGAGCAGTTCGTT. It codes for CANTRQGMDEQFV.

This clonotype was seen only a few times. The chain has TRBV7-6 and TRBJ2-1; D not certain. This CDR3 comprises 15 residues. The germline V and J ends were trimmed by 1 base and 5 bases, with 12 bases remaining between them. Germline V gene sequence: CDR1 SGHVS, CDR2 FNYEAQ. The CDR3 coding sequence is TGTGCCAGCAGCTTAGGAGGAGTAGGGAACAATGAGCAGTTCTTC. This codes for CASSLGGVGNNEQFF.

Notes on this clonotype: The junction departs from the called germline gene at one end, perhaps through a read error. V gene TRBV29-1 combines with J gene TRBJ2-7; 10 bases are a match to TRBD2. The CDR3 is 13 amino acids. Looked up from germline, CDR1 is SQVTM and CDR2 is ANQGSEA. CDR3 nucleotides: TGCAGCATTGGGCTAGCGGGGGACTACGTGCAGTACTTC. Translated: CSIGLAGDYVQYF.

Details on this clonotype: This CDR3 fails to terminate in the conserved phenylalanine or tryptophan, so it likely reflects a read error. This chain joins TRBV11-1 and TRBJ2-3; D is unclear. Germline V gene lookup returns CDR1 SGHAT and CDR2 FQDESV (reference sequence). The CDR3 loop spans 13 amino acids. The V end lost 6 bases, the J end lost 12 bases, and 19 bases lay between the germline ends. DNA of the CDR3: TGTGCCAGCAGAGGGATAGGGATGGATGCACAGTATTCT. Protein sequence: CASRGIGMDAQYS.

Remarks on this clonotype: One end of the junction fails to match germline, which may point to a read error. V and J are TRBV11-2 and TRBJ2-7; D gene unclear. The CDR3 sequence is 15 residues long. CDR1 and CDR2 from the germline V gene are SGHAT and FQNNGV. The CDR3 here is CVGSLSPSPSYEQYF. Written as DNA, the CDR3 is TGTGTCGGCAGCTTATCTCCGAGTCCCTCCTACGAGCAGTATTTC.

DNA for the CDR3: TGTGCCATCAACGCTCCAGGGGGCGGAGAGATCAATGAGCAGTTCTTC. The encoded protein is CAINAPGGGEINEQFF. V and J are TRBV6-1 and TRBJ2-1; the match to TRBD1 covers 8 bases. The V and J ends lost 10 bases and 6 bases, in that order; junction bases with no gene match: 17. The germline V gene encodes CDR1 MNHNS and CDR2 SASEGT. The CDR3 sequence is 16 residues long.

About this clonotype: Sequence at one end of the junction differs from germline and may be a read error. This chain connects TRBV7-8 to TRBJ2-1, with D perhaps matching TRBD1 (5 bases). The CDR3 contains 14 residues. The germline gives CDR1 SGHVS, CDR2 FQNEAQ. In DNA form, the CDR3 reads TGTGCCAGCAGCTTAGGGGGCATGGGAAATGATCAGTTCTTC. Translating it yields CASSLGGMGNDQFF.

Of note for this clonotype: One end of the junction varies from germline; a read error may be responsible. The chain's CDR3 is CANRTGGSTGTNILTF. The CDR3 DNA is TGTGCCAACAGAACAGGGGGCTCCACTGGGACCAACATCCTGACTTTC. V and J are TRBV12-3 or TRBV12-4 and TRBJ2-6, with 9 bases matching TRBD1. This CDR3 is built from 16 residues.

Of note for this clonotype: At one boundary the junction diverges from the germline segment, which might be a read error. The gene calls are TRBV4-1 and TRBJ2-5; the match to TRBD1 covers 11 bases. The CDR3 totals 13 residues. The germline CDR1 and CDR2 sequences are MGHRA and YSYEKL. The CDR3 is CASGQGASETQYF. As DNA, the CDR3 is TGCGCCAGCGGACAGGGGGCTTCAGAGACCCAGTATTTC.

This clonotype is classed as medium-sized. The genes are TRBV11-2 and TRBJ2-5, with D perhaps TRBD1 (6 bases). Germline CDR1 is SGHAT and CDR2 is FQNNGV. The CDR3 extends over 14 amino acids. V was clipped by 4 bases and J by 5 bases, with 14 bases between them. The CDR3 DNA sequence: TGTGCCAGCAGCTCCGGACAGACCCGGGAGACCCAGTACTTC. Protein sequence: CASSSGQTRETQYF.

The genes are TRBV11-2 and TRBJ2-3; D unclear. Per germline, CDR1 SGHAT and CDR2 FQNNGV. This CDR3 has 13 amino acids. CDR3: CVNCPTASDTQYF. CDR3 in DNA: TGTGTCAACTGCCCCACCGCCTCAGATACGCAGTATTTT.

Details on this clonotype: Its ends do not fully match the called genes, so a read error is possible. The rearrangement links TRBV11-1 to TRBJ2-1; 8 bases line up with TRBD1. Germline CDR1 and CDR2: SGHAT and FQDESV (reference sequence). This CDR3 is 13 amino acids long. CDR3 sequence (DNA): TGTACCAGTACCCGACAGGGGATGGATGAGCACTTCTTC. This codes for CTSTRQGMDEHFF.

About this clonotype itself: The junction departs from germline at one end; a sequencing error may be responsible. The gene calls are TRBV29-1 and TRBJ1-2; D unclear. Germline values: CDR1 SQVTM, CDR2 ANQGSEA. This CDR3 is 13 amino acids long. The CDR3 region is CSVEDGCRYDYTF. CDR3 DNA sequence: TGCAGCGTTGAAGATGGTTGTCGCTATGACTACACCTTC.

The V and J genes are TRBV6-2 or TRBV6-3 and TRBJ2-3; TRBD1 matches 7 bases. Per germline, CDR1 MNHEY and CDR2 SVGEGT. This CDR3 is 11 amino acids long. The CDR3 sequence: CVRQGIDTQYF. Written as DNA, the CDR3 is TGTGTCAGACAGGGTATAGATACGCAGTATTTT.

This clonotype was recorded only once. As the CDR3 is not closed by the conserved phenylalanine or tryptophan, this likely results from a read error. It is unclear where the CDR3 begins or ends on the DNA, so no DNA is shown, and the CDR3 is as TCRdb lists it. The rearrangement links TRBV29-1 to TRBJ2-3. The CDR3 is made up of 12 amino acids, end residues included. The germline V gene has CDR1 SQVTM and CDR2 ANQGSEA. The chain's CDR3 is CSAGLATDTLYL.

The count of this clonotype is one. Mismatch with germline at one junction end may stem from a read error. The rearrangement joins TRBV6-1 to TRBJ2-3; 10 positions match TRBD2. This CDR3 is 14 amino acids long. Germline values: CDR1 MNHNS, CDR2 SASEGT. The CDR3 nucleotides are TGTGCCAGTAGTAGCGGGAGGTGCACAGATACGCAATATTTT. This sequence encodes CASSSGRCTDTQYF.

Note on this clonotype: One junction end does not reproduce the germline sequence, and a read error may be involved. The CDR3 reads CANSGTENQPHHF. CDR3 DNA sequence: TGTGCCAACAGCGGGACAGAGAATCAGCCCCACCATTTT. The chain uses TRBV6-2 or TRBV6-3 and TRBJ1-5, with 7 bases that match TRBD1. The CDR3 consists of 13 residues. Germline CDR1 is MNHEY and CDR2 is SVGEGT.

The CDR3 DNA is TGTGTCAGCAGACAGGGGTACGGCGAGCAGTACTTC. Its protein product is CVSRQGYGEQYF. The rearrangement joins TRBV10-3 to TRBJ2-7, with TRBD1 matching over 8 bases. CDR1 ENHRY and CDR2 SYGVKD come from the germline V gene. This CDR3 region has 12 residues.

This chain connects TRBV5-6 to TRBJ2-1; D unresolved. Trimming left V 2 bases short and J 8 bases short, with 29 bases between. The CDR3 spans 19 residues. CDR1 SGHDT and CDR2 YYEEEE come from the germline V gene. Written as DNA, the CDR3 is TGTGCCAGCAGCTTAGAGGCAGGCCTCACCCCCACGCAGCGTCATGAGCAGTTCTTC. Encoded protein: CASSLEAGLTPTQRHEQFF. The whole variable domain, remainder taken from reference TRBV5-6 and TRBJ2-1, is DAGVTQSPTHLIKTRGQQVTLRCSPKSGHDTVSWYQQALGQGPQFIFQYYEEEERQRGNFPDRFSGHQFPNYSSELNVNALLLGDSALYLCASSLEAGLTPTQRHEQFFGPGTRLTVL.

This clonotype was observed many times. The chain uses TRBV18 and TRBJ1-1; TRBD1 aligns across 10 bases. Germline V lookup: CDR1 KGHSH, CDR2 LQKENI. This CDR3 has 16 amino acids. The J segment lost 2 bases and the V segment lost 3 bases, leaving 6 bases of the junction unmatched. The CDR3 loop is CASSPRQGASNTEAFF. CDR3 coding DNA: TGTGCCAGCTCACCTCGACAGGGGGCTAGTAACACTGAAGCTTTCTTT.

The CDR3 loop is CSARLARCSSYEQYF. CDR3 nucleotides: TGCAGTGCTAGACTAGCGAGGTGTAGCTCCTACGAGCAGTACTTC. The rearrangement joins TRBV20-1 to TRBJ2-7; perhaps TRBD2 as D (6 bases). The germline V gene encodes CDR1 DFQATT and CDR2 SNEGSKA (reference sequence). V was trimmed by 2 bases and J by 0 bases, leaving 14 bases between them. The CDR3 is made up of 15 amino acids.

The CDR3 sequence: CASSLQKYGYTF. DNA of the CDR3: TGTGCCAGCAGCTTACAGAAGTATGGCTACACCTTC. The chain has TRBV12-3 or TRBV12-4 and TRBJ1-2, with D unresolved. With 6 bases removed from V and 5 bases from J, the gap between germline ends came to 10 bases. CDR3 size: 12 residues.

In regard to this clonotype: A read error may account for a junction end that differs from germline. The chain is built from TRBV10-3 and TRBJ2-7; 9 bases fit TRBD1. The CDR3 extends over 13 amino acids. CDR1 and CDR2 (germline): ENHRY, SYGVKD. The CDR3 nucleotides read TGTGCCATCGGTGAAAGGGACAGGGAGATGCAGTACTTC. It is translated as CAIGERDREMQYF.

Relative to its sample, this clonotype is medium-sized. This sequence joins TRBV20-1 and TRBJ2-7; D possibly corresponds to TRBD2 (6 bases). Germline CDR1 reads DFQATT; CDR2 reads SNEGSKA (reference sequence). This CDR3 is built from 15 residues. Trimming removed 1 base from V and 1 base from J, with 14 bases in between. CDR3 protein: CSARVTEGLSYEQYF. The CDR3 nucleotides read TGCAGTGCTAGAGTAACGGAGGGCCTGTCCTACGAGCAGTACTTC.

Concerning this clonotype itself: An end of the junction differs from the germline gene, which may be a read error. CDR3 sequence: CASTPTGKVYEHYF. CDR3 bases: TGTGCCAGCACTCCGACAGGGAAGGTCTACGAGCATTACTTC. The V gene is TRBV6-1, the J gene TRBJ2-7, with 7 positions matching TRBD1. This CDR3 is 14 amino acids long. Per the germline V gene, CDR1 is MNHNS and CDR2 is SASEGT.

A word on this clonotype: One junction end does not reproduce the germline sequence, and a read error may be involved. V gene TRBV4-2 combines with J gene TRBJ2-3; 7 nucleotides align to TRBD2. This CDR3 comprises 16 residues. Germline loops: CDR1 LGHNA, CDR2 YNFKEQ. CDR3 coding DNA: TGTGCCACCAGCCAAGATTGGGCGGGGGTCACAGATACGCAGTATTTT. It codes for CATSQDWAGVTDTQYF.

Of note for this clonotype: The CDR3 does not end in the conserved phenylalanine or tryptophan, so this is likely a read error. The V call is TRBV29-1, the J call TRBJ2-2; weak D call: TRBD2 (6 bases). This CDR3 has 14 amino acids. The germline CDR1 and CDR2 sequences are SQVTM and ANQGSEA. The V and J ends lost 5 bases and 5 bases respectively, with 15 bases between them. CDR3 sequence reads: CSVKLAGRTGELFY. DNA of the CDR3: TGCAGCGTTAAGCTGGCGGGAAGGACCGGGGAGCTGTTTTAT.

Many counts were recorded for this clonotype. CDR3 in amino acids: CASSLGPVLNYGYTF. Here the CDR3 DNA reads TGTGCCAGCAGCCTCGGACCCGTCCTTAACTATGGCTACACCTTC. The V call is TRBV11-2, the J call TRBJ1-2; D is uncertain. Per germline, CDR1 SGHAT and CDR2 FQNNGV. The V gene lost 5 bases and the J gene lost 1 base, with 14 bases spanning the gap. The CDR3 has 15 amino acids.

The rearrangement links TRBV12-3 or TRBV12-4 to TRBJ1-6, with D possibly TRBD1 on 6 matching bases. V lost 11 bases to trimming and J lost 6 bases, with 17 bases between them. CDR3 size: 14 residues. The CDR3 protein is CADSSGQTNSPLHF. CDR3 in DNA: TGTGCCGACAGTTCGGGACAAACTAATTCACCCCTCCACTTT.